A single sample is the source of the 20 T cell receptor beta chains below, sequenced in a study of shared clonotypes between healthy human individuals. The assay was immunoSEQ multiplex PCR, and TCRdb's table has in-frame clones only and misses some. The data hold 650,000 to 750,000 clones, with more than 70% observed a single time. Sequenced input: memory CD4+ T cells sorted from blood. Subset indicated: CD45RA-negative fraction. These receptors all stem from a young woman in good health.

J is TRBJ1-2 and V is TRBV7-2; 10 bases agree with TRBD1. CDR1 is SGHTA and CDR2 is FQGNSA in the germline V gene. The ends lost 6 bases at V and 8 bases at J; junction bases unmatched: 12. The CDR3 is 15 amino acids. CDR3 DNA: TGTGCCAGCAGATCGCCCCGACAGGGGGCCGGGGGCTACACCTTC. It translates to CASRSPRQGAGGYTF.

The CDR3 DNA follows: TGTGCCAGCAGTTTAAGGAGCGGGAGGGGTCCAGATACGCAGTATTTT. Translated, it gives CASSLRSGRGPDTQYF. The chain couples TRBV28 to TRBJ2-3, with 10 positions matching TRBD2. The CDR3 extends over 16 amino acids. Germline loops: CDR1 MDHEN, CDR2 SYDVKM. With V trimmed by 2 bases and J by 4 bases, 6 bases remained unmatched.

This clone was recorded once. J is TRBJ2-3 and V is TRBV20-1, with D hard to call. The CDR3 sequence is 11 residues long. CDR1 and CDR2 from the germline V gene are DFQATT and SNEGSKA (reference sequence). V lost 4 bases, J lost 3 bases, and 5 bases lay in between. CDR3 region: CSAIKTDTQYF. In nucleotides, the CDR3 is TGCAGTGCTATAAAGACAGATACGCAGTATTTT.

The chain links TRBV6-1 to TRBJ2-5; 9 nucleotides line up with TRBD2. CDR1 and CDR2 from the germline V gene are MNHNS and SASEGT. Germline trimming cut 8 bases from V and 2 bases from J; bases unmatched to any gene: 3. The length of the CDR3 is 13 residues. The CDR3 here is CASDLAGQETQYF. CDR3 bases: TGTGCCAGCGACCTAGCGGGGCAAGAGACCCAGTACTTC.

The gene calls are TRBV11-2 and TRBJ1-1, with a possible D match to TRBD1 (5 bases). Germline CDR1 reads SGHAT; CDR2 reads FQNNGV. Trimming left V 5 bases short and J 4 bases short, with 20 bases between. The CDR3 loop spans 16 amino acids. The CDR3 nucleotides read TGTGCCAGCAGCCCAGACAGAGCGAGTTTATTCACTGAAGCTTTCTTT. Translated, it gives CASSPDRASLFTEAFF.

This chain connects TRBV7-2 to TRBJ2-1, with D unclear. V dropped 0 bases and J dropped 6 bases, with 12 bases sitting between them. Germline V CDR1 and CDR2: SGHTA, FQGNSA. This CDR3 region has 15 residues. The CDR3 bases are TGTGCCAGCAGCTTAGCAATCGTCGCAACCAATGAGCAGTTCTTC. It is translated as CASSLAIVATNEQFF.

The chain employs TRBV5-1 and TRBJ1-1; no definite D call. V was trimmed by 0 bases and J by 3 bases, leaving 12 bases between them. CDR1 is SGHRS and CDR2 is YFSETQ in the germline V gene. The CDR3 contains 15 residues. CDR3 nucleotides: TGCGCCAGCAGCTTGGACGGCCGTAGGTACACTGAAGCTTTCTTT. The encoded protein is CASSLDGRRYTEAFF.

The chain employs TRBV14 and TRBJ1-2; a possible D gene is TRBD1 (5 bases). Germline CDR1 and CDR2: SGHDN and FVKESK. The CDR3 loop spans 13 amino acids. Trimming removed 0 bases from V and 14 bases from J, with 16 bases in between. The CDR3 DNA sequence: TGTGCCAGCAGCCAAGATCGGGTGGCAGGGCGAACCTTC. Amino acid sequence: CASSQDRVAGRTF.

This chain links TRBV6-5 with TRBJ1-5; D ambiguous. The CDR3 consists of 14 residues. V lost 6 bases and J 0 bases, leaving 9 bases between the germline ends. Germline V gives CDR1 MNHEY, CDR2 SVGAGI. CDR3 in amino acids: CASRDRYSNQPQHF. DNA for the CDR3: TGTGCCAGCAGGGACCGGTATAGCAATCAGCCCCAGCATTTT.

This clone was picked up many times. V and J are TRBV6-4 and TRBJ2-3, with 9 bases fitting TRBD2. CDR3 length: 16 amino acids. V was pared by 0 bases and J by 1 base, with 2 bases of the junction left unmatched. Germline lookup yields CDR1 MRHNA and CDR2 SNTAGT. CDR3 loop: CASSDSGGGGTDTQYF. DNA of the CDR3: TGTGCCAGCAGTGACTCGGGCGGGGGGGGCACAGATACGCAGTATTTT.

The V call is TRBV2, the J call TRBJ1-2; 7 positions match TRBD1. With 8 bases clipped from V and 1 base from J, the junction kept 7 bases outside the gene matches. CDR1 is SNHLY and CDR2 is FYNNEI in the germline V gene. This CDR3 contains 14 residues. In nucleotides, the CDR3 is TGTGCCAGCCCCCGGGACAGCAATAACTATGGCTACACCTTC. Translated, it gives CASPRDSNNYGYTF. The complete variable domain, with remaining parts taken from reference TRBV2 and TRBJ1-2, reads EPEVTQTPSHQVTQMGQEVILRCVPISNHLYFYWYRQILGQKVEFLVSFYNNEISEKSEIFDDQFSVERPDGSNFTLKIRSTKLEDSAMYFCASPRDSNNYGYTFGSGTRLTVV.

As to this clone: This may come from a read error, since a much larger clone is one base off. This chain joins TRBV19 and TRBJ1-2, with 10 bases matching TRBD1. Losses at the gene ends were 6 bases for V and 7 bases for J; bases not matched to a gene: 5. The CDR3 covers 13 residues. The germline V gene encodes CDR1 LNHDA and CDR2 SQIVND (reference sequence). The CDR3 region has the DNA TGTGCCAGTAGCCTCGGGACAGGGGTTGGCTACACCTTC. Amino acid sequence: CASSLGTGVGYTF.

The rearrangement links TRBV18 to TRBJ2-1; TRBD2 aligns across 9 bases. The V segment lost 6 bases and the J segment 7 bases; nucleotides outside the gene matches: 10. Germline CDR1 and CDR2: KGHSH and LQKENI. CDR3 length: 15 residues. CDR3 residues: CASSRRAGGPNEQFF. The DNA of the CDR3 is TGTGCCAGCTCCCGTCGGGCGGGAGGGCCGAATGAGCAGTTCTTC.

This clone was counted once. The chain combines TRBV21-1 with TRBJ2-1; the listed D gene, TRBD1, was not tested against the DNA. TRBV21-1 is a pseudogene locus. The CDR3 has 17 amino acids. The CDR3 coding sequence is TGTGCCAGCAGCAAAGCTTGGCCACCCATCTCCTACAATGAGCAGTTCTTC. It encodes CASSKAWPPISYNEQFF.

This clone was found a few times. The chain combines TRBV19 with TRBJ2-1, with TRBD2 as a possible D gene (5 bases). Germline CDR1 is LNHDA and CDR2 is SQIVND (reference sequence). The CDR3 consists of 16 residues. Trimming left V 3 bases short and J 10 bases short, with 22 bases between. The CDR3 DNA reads TGTGCCAGTAGTATCCTAGGGTCGGGGTCCGTAGGGGAGCAGTTCTTC. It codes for CASSILGSGSVGEQFF.

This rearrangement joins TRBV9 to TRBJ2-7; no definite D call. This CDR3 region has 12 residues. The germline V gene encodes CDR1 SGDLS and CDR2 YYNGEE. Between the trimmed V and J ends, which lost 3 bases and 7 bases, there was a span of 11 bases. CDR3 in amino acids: CASSALRGEQYF. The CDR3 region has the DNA TGTGCCAGCAGCGCACTACGCGGAGAGCAGTACTTC.

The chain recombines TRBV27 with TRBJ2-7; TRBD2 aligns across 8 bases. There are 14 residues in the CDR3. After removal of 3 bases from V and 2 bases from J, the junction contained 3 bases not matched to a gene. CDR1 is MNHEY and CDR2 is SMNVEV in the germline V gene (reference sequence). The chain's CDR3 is CASSFKRGTYEQYF. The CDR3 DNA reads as TGTGCCAGCAGTTTTAAGCGGGGGACCTACGAGCAGTACTTC.

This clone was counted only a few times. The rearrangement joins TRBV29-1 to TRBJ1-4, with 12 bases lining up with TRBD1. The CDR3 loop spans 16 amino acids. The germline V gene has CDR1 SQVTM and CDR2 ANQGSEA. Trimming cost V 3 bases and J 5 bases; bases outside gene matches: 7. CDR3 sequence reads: CSVDGPGQGANEKLFF. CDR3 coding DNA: TGCAGCGTTGACGGCCCGGGACAGGGGGCGAATGAAAAACTGTTTTTT. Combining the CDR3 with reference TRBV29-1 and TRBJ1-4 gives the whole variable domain SAVISQKPSRDICQRGTSLTIQCQVDSQVTMMFWYRQQPGQSLTLIATANQGSEATYESGFVIDKFPISRPNLTFSTLTVSNMSPEDSSIYLCSVDGPGQGANEKLFFGSGTQLSVL.

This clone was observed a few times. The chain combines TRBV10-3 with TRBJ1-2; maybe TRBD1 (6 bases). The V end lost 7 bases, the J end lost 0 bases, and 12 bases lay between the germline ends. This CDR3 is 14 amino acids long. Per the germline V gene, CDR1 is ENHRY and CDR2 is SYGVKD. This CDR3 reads CAITQDSSNYGYTF. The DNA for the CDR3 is TGTGCCATCACCCAGGACAGTTCTAACTATGGCTACACCTTC.

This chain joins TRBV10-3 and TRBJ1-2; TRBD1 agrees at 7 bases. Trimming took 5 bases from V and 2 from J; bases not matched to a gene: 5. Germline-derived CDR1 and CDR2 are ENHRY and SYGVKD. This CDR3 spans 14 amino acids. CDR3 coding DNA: TGTGCCATCAGTCGTGGACAGGAGAACTATGGCTACACCTTC. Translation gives CAISRGQENYGYTF.